Below are 9 T cell receptor beta chains sequenced from a single sample in a study of molecular identifiers for immune sequencing clone quantification. TCRdb itself ran the PCR reads through MiXCR, one entry per CDR3 protein. The sample lists 85,000 to 90,000 distinct CDR3 sequences, over 15% occurring once. The material sequenced was naive CD8+ T cells from blood, with Jurkat cell RNA spiked in. As for subset: FACS-sorted CD8+CD4-CCR7+CD45RA+ naive T cells. The receptors stem from a human donor in good health. Some libraries in this study had Jurkat cell RNA spiked in.

DNA for the CDR3: TGTGCCAGCAGCCCTACCTACGACAGGAGACAAGAGACCCAGTACTTC. Translated, it gives CASSPTYDRRQETQYF. The chain links TRBV14 to TRBJ2-5; D is perhaps TRBD1 (6 bases). Germline CDR1 SGHDN, CDR2 FVKESK. V lost 4 bases and J lost 2, with 17 bases in between. CDR3 length equals 16 residues.

Many counts were recorded for this clonotype. The chain employs TRBV19 and TRBJ2-5, with 12 bases aligning to TRBD2. The germline V gene has CDR1 LNHDA and CDR2 SQIVND (reference sequence). After removal of 2 bases from V and 4 bases from J, the junction contained 8 bases not matched to a gene. This CDR3 region has 17 residues. The CDR3, as DNA: TGTGCCAGTAGTATATCTAGCGGGGGGGCCATTGGAGAGACCCAGTACTTC. Residues: CASSISSGGAIGETQYF.

This clonotype turned up a few times. Just one base apart from a much larger clone, this may be a read error. The chain joins TRBV14 to TRBJ1-2; D is uncertain. The V end lost 4 bases, the J end lost 6 bases, and 27 bases lay between the germline ends. Germline CDR1 and CDR2: SGHDN and FVKESK. CDR3 size: 18 residues. The CDR3 protein is CASSPLPPFDGEVDGYTF. CDR3 nucleotide sequence: TGTGCCAGCAGCCCCCTCCCCCCTTTTGACGGCGAAGTGGATGGCTACACCTTC.

This clonotype was counted many times. The chain links TRBV9 to TRBJ2-1, with no clear D. The germline gives CDR1 SGDLS, CDR2 YYNGEE. The CDR3 spans 16 residues. V lost 0 bases and J 0 bases, leaving 10 bases between the germline ends. The CDR3 spells CASSVATSTSYNEQFF. The CDR3 coding sequence is TGTGCCAGCAGCGTAGCTACGTCTACCTCCTACAATGAGCAGTTCTTC.

This clonotype was seen repeatedly, ten times or more. V usage is TRBV6-5 and J usage is TRBJ2-7, with a tentative D call TRBD1 (7 bases). V was cut by 0 bases and J by 3 bases, with 9 bases left in between. The germline CDR1 and CDR2 sequences are MNHEY and SVGAGI. This CDR3 has 14 amino acids. The CDR3 DNA sequence: TGTGCCAGCAGTTACTCCCAGGGGGGCTACGAGCAGTACTTC. It codes for CASSYSQGGYEQYF.

The chain combines TRBV12-3 or TRBV12-4 with TRBJ1-1, with D perhaps TRBD1 (6 bases). Deletions cut 5 bases from V and 5 bases from J, with 15 bases between. This CDR3 is built from 14 residues. CDR3 DNA sequence: TGTGCCAGCAGTCCGACCCTAGGGGGAACTGAAGCTTTCTTT. It translates to CASSPTLGGTEAFF.

This clonotype was counted ten times or more. The gene calls are TRBV7-2 and TRBJ2-3; possible D gene TRBD2, 5 bases. V lost 5 bases, J lost 4 bases, and 19 bases lay in between. Germline CDR1 reads SGHTA; CDR2 reads FQGNSA. The CDR3 runs 16 residues. The CDR3 is CASSPLGSHGADTQYF. For the CDR3, the DNA is TGTGCCAGCAGCCCTCTTGGGAGCCATGGCGCAGATACGCAGTATTTT.

Concerning this clonotype itself: With a much larger clone just one base away, this may be a read error. The genes are TRBV10-2 and TRBJ1-5, with TRBD1 as a possible D gene (5 bases). This CDR3 comprises 15 residues. Between the trimmed V and J ends, which lost 2 bases and 2 bases, there was a span of 10 bases. Germline V gene lookup returns CDR1 WSHSY and CDR2 SAAADI. CDR3 residues: CASSEVGGGNQPQHF. The DNA for the CDR3 is TGCGCCAGCAGTGAGGTTGGGGGAGGCAATCAGCCCCAGCATTTT.

This clonotype has at least ten counts. The chain is built from TRBV7-3 and TRBJ2-1, with 7 bases identical to TRBD2. The CDR3 covers 15 residues. V lost 2 bases and J lost 7; bases outside the gene matches: 8. Germline V gene sequence: CDR1 SGHTA, CDR2 FQGTGA. The CDR3 reads CASSLFLAALNEQFF. CDR3 bases: TGTGCCAGCAGCTTATTCCTAGCGGCACTTAATGAGCAGTTCTTC. Full variable domain (missing parts from reference TRBV7-3 and TRBJ2-1): GAGVSQTPSNKVTEKGKYVELRCDPISGHTALYWYRQSLGQGPEFLIYFQGTGAADDSGLPNDRFFAVRPEGSVSTLKIQRTERGDSAVYLCASSLFLAALNEQFFGPGTRLTVL.